The subject of this entry is one T cell receptor beta chain. Antigen: not known. The CDR3 extends over 14 amino acids. The V gene lost 0 bases and the J gene lost 5 bases, with 8 bases spanning the gap. The V gene's germline CDR1 is SGHRS and CDR2 YFSETQ. Method: immunoSEQ multiplex PCR; TCRdb's copy keeps in-frame clones and lacks some. Altogether 220,000 or so clones are present, 90% to 95% being singletons, with the ten largest covering 1% to 1.2%. The data are from a study of cytomegalovirus exposure and HLA in healthy donors. Findings and limits, study-wide: Cytomegalovirus-associated TCR beta chains were listed, numbering roughly 150.

The sequenced material came from PBMCs. This clonotype was obtained from a woman aged 18-35 years in good health and CMV-seronegative. The chain recombines TRBV5-1 with TRBJ1-4, with D perhaps matching TRBD1 (5 bases). Here the CDR3 DNA reads TGCGCCAGCAGCTTGGTAGGGGCAAATGAAAAACTGTTTTTT. Translation gives CASSLVGANEKLFF.